This is a list of T cell receptor beta chains from one sample in a study of blood T cell repertoires in COVID-19. Only in-frame clones appear in the TCRdb table, and some are missing; sequencing was by immunoSEQ multiplex PCR. The sample holds roughly 200,000 clones, about 76% seen once. The sample consisted of peripheral blood. Every receptor here comes from a woman between 45 and 60 years old with active or convalescent COVID-19. The CDR3 runs from the conserved cysteine through the conserved F or W. D genes are given only for firm matches. Size tells how often a clone was seen (once, few, many) or the class of an expanded clone, and some rows leave it out.

j_call d_call v_call clone_size cdr3_aa cdr3_nt
TRBJ2-1 TRBD2 TRBV13 NA CASSLVGLAGYNEQFF TGTGCCAGCAGCTTAGTGGGACTAGCGGGGTACAATGAGCAGTTCTTC
TRBJ1-1 NA TRBV7-9 NA CASSSVSGGRTEAFF TGTGCCAGCAGCTCGGTTTCGGGGGGTCGGACTGAAGCTTTCTTT
TRBJ1-3 NA TRBV5-6 NA CASSLQGSSGNTIYF TGTGCCAGCAGCTTGCAGGGTAGCTCTGGAAACACCATATATTTT
TRBJ1-3 NA TRBV27 NA CASSFSGTGNTIYF TGTGCCAGCAGTTTTTCAGGGACTGGAAACACCATATATTTT
TRBJ2-5 TRBD2 TRBV3-1/TRBV3-2 NA CASSQGGLEETQYF TGTGCCAGCAGCCAAGGTGGACTAGAGGAGACCCAGTACTTC
TRBJ1-2 NA TRBV18 NA CASSPGEPGYTF TGTGCCAGCTCACCAGGAGAACCGGGCTACACCTTC
TRBJ2-3 TRBD1 TRBV30 NA CAWSAGQGRADTQYF TGTGCCTGGAGTGCCGGACAGGGTCGGGCAGATACGCAGTATTTT
TRBJ2-1 TRBD2 TRBV25-1 NA CASSLSGSSYNEQFF TGTGCCAGCAGTCTAAGCGGGAGCTCCTACAATGAGCAGTTCTTC
TRBJ2-1 TRBD2 TRBV30 NA CAWSQTSGRATDEQFF TGTGCCTGGAGTCAAACTAGCGGGAGGGCGACAGATGAGCAGTTCTTC
TRBJ2-5 NA TRBV30 NA CAWSVQVGTQYF TGTGCCTGGAGTGTACAGGTTGGGACCCAGTACTTC
TRBJ2-5 TRBD1 TRBV6-6 once CASSSAGGQETQYF TGTGCCAGCAGTTCCGCAGGGGGTCAAGAGACCCAGTACTTC
TRBJ2-7 TRBD2 TRBV9 few CASSVGGRSHEQYF TGTGCCAGCAGCGTAGGCGGGAGGTCCCACGAGCAGTACTTC
TRBJ1-2 TRBD1 TRBV9 NA CASSVEAGGYYGYTF TGTGCCAGCAGCGTAGAGGCAGGGGGTTACTATGGCTACACCTTC
TRBJ1-4 TRBD1 TRBV9 NA CASSPLTGNEKLFF TGTGCCAGCAGCCCCTTGACAGGGAACGAAAAACTGTTTTTT
TRBJ1-3 NA TRBV3-1/TRBV3-2 NA CASSQGGTLPGNTIYF TGTGCCAGCAGCCAAGGGGGGACACTTCCTGGAAACACCATATATTTT
TRBJ1-2 NA TRBV11-2 NA CASSNTGFSGFGYGYTF TGTGCCAGCAGCAACACAGGGTTTTCGGGATTTGGCTATGGCTACACCTTC
TRBJ2-3 NA TRBV27 NA CASRGLRITDTQYF TGTGCCAGCAGGGGGCTCCGTATCACAGATACGCAGTATTTT
TRBJ2-1 TRBD2 TRBV28 once CASSLGGIAGTQEQFF TGTGCCAGCAGTTTGGGGGGGATAGCGGGGACCCAGGAGCAGTTCTTC
TRBJ2-1 NA TRBV2 NA CASNWAGPYNEQFF TGTGCCAGCAATTGGGCGGGACCCTACAATGAGCAGTTCTTC
TRBJ1-1 TRBD1 TRBV7-2 NA CASSSGAGGFTEAFF TGTGCCAGCAGCTCCGGAGCAGGGGGGTTCACTGAAGCTTTCTTT
TRBJ1-3 NA TRBV7-2 NA CASSLGGSSGNTIYF TGTGCCAGCAGCTTAGGCGGTAGCTCTGGAAACACCATATATTTT
TRBJ1-6 TRBD1 TRBV6-1 NA CASSELAGQANSPLHF TGTGCCAGCAGTGAACTTGCGGGACAGGCCAATTCACCCCTCCACTTT
TRBJ2-7 TRBD1 TRBV4-2 NA CASSQEGQGTYEQYF TGTGCCAGCAGCCAAGAGGGACAGGGTACCTACGAGCAGTACTTC
TRBJ2-7 NA TRBV29-1 few CSTGYTAYEQYF TGCAGTACGGGGTATACAGCCTACGAGCAGTACTTC
TRBJ1-3 TRBD1 TRBV19 NA CASRDGTAASGNTIYF TGTGCCAGTAGAGACGGGACAGCCGCCTCTGGAAACACCATATATTTT
TRBJ2-7 TRBD1 TRBV7-2 few CASSLAAAQGAPYEQYF TGTGCCAGCAGCTTAGCGGCGGCACAGGGGGCCCCCTACGAGCAGTACTTC
TRBJ2-7 TRBD2 TRBV5-6 NA CASTTPKRLAGYEQYF TGTGCCAGCACCACCCCCAAGAGACTAGCTGGCTACGAGCAGTACTTC
TRBJ2-3 TRBD2 TRBV6-6 NA CASSYGSGRVDTQYF TGTGCCAGCAGTTACGGGAGCGGGAGAGTAGATACGCAGTATTTT
TRBJ2-1 NA TRBV27 NA CASSLQGLNRGEQFF TGTGCCAGCAGTTTACAGGGGCTAAATCGGGGTGAGCAGTTCTTC